Sequencing of this TCR beta chain was carried out in a study of blood T cell repertoires in COVID-19 (TCRdb year 2020). Background on the whole study: The collaborator samples originated in the United States, Italy and Spain and spanned the acute and convalescent phases of COVID-19. The material from the prospective study consisted of cDNA or gDNA derived from T cells, B-cell-depleted T cells, or PBMCs. The dataset comprised deeply sampled blood TCRbeta repertoires from subjects exposed to, actively infected with, or recovered from COVID-19. The repertoires were released in a freely available public database intended as a resource for research on the immune response to SARS-CoV-2. Samples came from the ongoing ImmuneRACE study (first 160 participants) plus 1,254 subjects from 6 global collaborators. The sample metadata nearly always contained a de-identified subject ID, COVID-19 status, age in years and sex. HLA class I and class II types, where available, came from metadata supplied by the sample provider rather than from assay-based typing. What the research found in general, with its limitations: The quantity of clinical and demographic metadata differed by source and by participant and was supplied without curation.

TCRbeta CDR3 regions were amplified from genomic DNA by means of the immunoSEQ Assay, a bias-controlled multiplex PCR. Per the source publication's procedure: The number of nucleated cells in each sample was estimated from the amplification of reference gene primers within the assay. To quantify the absolute abundance of each unique TCRbeta CDR3 rearrangement, sequence reads were collapsed and filtered. For each sample, productive Simpson clonality was calculated as the square root of Simpson's diversity index across productive rearrangements. The table comes from immuneACCESS by way of TCRdb, which keeps in-frame sequences with V and J called. Part of the clones is missing from these tables; in studies checked, under half for an unresolved V gene and the rest for unknown reasons. The V and J calls and clone size are taken from that table; D and trimming were inferred from the DNA. A total of fewer than 200,000 clones appear in this sample, roughly 82% of them only once. More than 4.5% of the sample comes from the top ten.

Measured from the cysteine to the phenylalanine, the CDR3 is 14 residues long. The read is trimmed to its CDR3 DNA, 42 bases read in frame from base 1. Unmatched junction bases come to 9, with V trimmed by 8 bases and J by 6 bases. CDR1 and CDR2 are drawn from the germline V gene (reference sequence): WNHNN, SYGVQD. Participants in the prospective study were enrolled through a virtual design, were aged about 18 to 100 years, and lived in 24 United States geographic areas. In the prospective study, cohorts were assigned on the basis of participant-reported clinical history obtained from a screening survey and a study questionnaire. In the prospective study, mobile phlebotomists collected whole blood, serum and a nasopharyngeal or oropharyngeal swab from each participant. Prospective study participants could optionally give additional blood draws and questionnaires over an approximately 2-month period. Prospective study blood samples were shipped either frozen or at room temperature before DNA extraction.

This clone was detected only once. It lacks a known antigen. No base quality values were provided; no much bigger clone lies one nucleotide off. The V gene is TRBV10-1 and the J gene is TRBJ2-3; the central 9 bases match TRBD1. The receptor comes from a woman aged 55-70 years with acute COVID-19. Sequenced material: PBMCs or T cells enriched from blood (not recorded which). The sequence in DNA is TGCGCCAGCGCCCCGGGACAGGGTATGGATACGCAGTATTTT. Translated, this is CASAPGQGMDTQYF.